What follows describes a single T cell receptor (beta chain). This entry belongs to a study of blood T cell repertoires in COVID-19. Germline V gives CDR1 MGHRA, CDR2 YSYEKL. V shed 5 bases and J shed 4 bases, with 25 bases lying between them. The CDR3 is 18 amino acids. TCRdb's copy holds only in-frame clones and misses some; the assay was immunoSEQ multiplex PCR. The sample has about 180,000 clones, 88% seen once. V is TRBV4-1 and J is TRBJ2-3, with TRBD2 as a possible D gene (6 bases). The sequenced sample consisted of PBMCs or T cells enriched from blood (not recorded which). The origin of this receptor is a woman in her late teens or twenties who had recovered from COVID-19. The CDR3 loop is CASSLDRESQRIADTQYF. DNA of the CDR3: TGCGCCAGCAGCTTGGACCGGGAGTCTCAAAGAATCGCAGATACGCAGTATTTT.